Sequencing of this TCR beta chain was carried out in a study of T cells after yellow fever vaccination. TCRdb fed the 5' RACE reads into MiXCR, producing one record per CDR3 protein. The table shows some 300,000 distinct CDR3 sequences, with roughly 9% occurring only once. The sequences come from CD4+ T cells sorted from PBMCs, collected 5 days after the yellow fever booster vaccination. This receptor was obtained from a man aged 18 to 30 who received the YFV17D yellow fever vaccine.

The CDR3 spells CASSWDTQYF. CDR3 nucleotides: TGTGCCAGCAGTTGGGATACGCAGTATTTT. The chain employs TRBV12-3 or TRBV12-4 and TRBJ2-3, with D unclear. V lost 4 bases and J 6 bases, leaving 2 bases between the germline ends. The CDR3 length is 10 residues.